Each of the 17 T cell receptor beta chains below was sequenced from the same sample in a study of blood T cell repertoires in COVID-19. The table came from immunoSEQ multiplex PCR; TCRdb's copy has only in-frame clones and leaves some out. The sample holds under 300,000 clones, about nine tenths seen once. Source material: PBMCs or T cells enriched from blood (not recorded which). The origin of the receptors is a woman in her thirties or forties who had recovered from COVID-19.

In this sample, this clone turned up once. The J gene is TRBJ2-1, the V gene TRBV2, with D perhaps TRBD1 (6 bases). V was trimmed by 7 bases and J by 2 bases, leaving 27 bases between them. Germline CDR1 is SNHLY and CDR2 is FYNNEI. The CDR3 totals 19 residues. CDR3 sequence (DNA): TGTGCCAGCAAGGAACCGGGACATTCAAAAACTGGGGCCTACAATGAGCAGTTCTTC. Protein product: CASKEPGHSKTGAYNEQFF.

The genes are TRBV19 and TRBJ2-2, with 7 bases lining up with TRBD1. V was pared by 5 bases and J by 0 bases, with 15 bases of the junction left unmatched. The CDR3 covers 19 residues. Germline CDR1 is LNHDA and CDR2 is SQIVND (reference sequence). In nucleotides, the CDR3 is TGTGCCAGTAGTGCCCGCCTGACCCGGGACAGTTCGAACACCGGGGAGCTGTTTTTT. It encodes CASSARLTRDSSNTGELFF.

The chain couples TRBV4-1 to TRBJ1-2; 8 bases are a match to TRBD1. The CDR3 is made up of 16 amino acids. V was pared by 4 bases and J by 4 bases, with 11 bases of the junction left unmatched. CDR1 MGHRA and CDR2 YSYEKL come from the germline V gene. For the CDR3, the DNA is TGCGCCAGCAGCCCGGGGAGGACAGGGCGGCTCTATGGCTACACCTTC. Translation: CASSPGRTGRLYGYTF.

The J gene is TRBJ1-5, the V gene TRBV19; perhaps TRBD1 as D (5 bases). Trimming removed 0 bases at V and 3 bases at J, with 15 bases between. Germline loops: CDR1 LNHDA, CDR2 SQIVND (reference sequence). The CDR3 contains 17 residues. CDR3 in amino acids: CASSIDGAVPLNQPQHF. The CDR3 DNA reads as TGTGCCAGTAGTATAGATGGGGCGGTCCCGCTCAATCAGCCCCAGCATTTT.

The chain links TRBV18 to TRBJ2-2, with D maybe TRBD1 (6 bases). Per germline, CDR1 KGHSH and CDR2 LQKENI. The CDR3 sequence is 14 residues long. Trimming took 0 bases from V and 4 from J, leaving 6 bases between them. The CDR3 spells CASSPPRGTGELFF. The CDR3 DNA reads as TGTGCCAGCTCACCACCCAGGGGCACCGGGGAGCTGTTTTTT.

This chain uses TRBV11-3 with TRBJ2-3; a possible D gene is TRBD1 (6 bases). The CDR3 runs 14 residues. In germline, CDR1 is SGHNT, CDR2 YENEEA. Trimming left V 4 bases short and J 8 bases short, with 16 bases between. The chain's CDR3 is CASSYAGEMGTQYF. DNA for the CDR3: TGTGCCAGCAGCTATGCAGGGGAGATGGGTACGCAGTATTTT.

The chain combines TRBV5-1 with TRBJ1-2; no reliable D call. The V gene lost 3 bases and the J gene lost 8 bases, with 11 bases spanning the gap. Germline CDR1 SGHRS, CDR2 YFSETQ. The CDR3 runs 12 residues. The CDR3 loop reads CASSYTEKGYTF. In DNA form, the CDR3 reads TGCGCCAGCAGCTACACAGAGAAGGGCTACACCTTC.

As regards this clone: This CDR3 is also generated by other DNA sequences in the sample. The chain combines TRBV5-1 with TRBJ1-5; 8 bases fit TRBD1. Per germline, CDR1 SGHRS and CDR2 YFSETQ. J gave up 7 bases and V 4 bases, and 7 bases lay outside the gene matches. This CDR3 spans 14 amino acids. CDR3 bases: TGCGCCAGCAGCCCAGGACAGGGTGGGCAGCCCCAGCATTTT. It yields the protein CASSPGQGGQPQHF.

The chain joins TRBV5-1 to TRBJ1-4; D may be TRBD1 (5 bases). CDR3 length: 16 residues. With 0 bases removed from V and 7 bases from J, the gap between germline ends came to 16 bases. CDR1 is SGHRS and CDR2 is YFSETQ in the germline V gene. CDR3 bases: TGCGCCAGCAGCTTGGGACCAGCGTCCGGGGGTGAAAAACTGTTTTTT. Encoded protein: CASSLGPASGGEKLFF.

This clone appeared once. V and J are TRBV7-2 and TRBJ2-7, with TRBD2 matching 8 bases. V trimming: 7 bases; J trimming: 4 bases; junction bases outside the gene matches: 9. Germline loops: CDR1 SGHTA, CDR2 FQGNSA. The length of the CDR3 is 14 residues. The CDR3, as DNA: TGTGCCAGCACCGAGGGTCTAGCGGGTTACGAGCAGTACTTC. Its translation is CASTEGLAGYEQYF.

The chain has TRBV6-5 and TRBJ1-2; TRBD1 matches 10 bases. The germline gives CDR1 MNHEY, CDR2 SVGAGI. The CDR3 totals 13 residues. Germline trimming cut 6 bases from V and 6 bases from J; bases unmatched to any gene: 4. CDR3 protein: CASRRDRGDGYTF. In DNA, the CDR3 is TGTGCCAGCAGGAGGGACAGGGGTGATGGCTACACCTTC.

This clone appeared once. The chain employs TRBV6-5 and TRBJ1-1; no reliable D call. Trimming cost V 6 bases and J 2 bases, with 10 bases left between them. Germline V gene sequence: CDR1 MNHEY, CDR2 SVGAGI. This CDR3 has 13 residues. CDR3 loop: CASSLEPNTEAFF. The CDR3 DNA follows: TGTGCCAGCAGCCTAGAACCCAACACTGAAGCTTTCTTT.

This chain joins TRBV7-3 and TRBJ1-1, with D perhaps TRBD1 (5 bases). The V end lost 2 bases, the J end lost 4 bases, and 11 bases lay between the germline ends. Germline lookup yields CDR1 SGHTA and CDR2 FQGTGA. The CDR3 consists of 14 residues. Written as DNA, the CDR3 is TGTGCCAGCAGCTTAGCCGGGGGATCCACTGAAGCTTTCTTT. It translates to CASSLAGGSTEAFF.

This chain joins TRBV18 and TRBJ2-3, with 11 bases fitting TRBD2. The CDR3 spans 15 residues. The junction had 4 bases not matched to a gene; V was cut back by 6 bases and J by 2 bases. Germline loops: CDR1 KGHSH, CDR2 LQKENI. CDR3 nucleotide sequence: TGTGCCAGCTCGTGGGGACTAGCGGACACAGATACGCAGTATTTT. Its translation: CASSWGLADTDTQYF.

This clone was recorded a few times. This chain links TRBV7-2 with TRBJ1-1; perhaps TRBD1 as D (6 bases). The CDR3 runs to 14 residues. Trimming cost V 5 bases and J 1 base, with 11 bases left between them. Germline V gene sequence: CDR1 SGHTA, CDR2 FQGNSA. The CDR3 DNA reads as TGTGCCAGCAGCCCAGGGGCGGCGAACACTGAAGCTTTCTTT. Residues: CASSPGAANTEAFF.

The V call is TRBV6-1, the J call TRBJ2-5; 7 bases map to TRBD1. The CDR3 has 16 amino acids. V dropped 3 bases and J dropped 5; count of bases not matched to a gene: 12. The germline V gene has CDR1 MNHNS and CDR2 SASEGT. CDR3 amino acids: CASSDSTGPSRETQYF. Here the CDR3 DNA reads TGTGCCAGCAGTGATTCGACAGGGCCTTCGAGGGAGACCCAGTACTTC.

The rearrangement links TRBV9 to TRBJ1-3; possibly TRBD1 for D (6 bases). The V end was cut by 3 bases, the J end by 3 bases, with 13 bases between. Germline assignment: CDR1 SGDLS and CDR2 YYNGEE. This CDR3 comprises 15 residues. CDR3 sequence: CASSGGTSYGNTIYF. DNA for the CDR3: TGTGCCAGCAGCGGAGGGACATCTTATGGAAACACCATATATTTT.